This entry features one TCR beta chain sequence. This clonotype was seen repeatedly, ten times or more. It lacks a known antigen. Per-base quality was not reported, and no clone a single base away is much larger than it. As encoded in the germline V gene, CDR1 is SGHVS while CDR2 is FQNEAQ. The CDR3 runs 16 residues from the cysteine to the phenylalanine. Just the 48-base CDR3 DNA is kept, in frame starting at base 1. Trimming accounts for 6 bases at V and 0 bases at J, while the number of junction bases matched to no gene is 5. The TCR beta CDR3 regions were amplified from the RNA transcripts. For the first round of RT-PCR on the TCR CDR3, the HTBI primer set was used together with the Qiagen OneStep RT-PCR kit. Libraries were constructed in a second round of multiplex PCR, after which size selection and purification were carried out. Sequencing of the libraries was done on an Illumina HiSeq2000 using paired-end 100 bp reads. In the authors' own workflow: Raw data were processed with SOAPnuke, discarding reads with adapters, uncalled bases, mean Phred below 15, or no exact constant-primer or identifier match. COPE v1.2.5 was used to merge high-quality paired reads, and clonotypes were defined as unique nucleotide sequences. MiTCR v1.1 was used to align clonotypes to the IMGT TRBV, TRBD and TRBJ reference segments. Analysis was restricted to V-J combinations with a frequency above 0.0001, which covered just over 98% of repertoires. The TCS score was defined as the ratio of F50 (clonal expansion) to E x V (chaos), calculated using BLOSUM62-based TCRdist between CDR3 peptides within each V-J. Welch's t-statistics and random forest reduced roughly 530 V-J features to under 15, which were used in a naive Bayes classifier (R e1071). TCRdb trimmed the raw reads at Q25, called clones with MiXCR and kept productive beta chains. Records with the same CDR3 protein are collapsed into one entry carrying the most frequent genes and DNA. TCRdb's processing, not the authors' own work, is the source of the V and J calls. This sample lists over 450,000 distinct CDR3 sequences; approximately 17% were detected once. The ten largest clones capture approximately 16% of the sample.

The data were taken from a study of T cells in Graves' hyperthyroidism and ophthalmopathy (dated by TCRdb to the late 2010s). In terms of the full investigation: Peripheral blood was sampled at the time of initial diagnosis, prior to any treatment. The study also compared thyroid tissue and blood T-cell repertoires from over 5 Graves' hyperthyroidism patients. The 100 discovery patients were randomly divided into training and test sets at a 7:3 ratio. After sampling, hyperthyroidism patients received methimazole starting at 30 mg daily, and ophthalmopathy patients received high-dose intravenous methylprednisolone. A discovery cohort of about 95 patients, 43 with Graves' ophthalmopathy and 55 to 60 with stable Graves' hyperthyroidism, was used to find distinguishing TCR V-J signatures. The paper describes TCR Vbeta CDR3 sequencing of 135 peripheral blood samples, made up of some 42 ophthalmopathy patients, roughly 75 hyperthyroidism patients and roughly 17 progressor patients. An independent validation cohort of 18 to 20 hyperthyroidism patients and roughly 16 patients who later progressed to ophthalmopathy tested prospective prediction of ophthalmopathy.

Beyond this particular receptor, the publication reports: A 13 V-J signature model separated ophthalmopathy from stable hyperthyroidism, with just over 85% sensitivity and 81% to 83% specificity in cross-validation and 80%/75% in testing. Most expanded thyroid clonotypes (frequency above 0.001) were also found in blood, which suggests that blood repertoires may mirror thyroid immune responses. No statistical method was used to fix the sample size in advance, and group allocation was not hidden from the investigators. During validation, the model predicted progression to ophthalmopathy a median of approximately six months ahead of onset, with almost 71% sensitivity and roughly 72% specificity.

Moderately to severely active disease, a Clinical Activity Score of at least 3, a NOSPECS grade of at least 4, and a duration under 3 months were present in ophthalmopathy patients. The study excluded patients with uncontrolled infections, other autoimmune diseases, pregnancy or lactation. Diagnoses were based on clinical symptoms, serum thyroxine and TRAb, thyroid ultrasound and orbital computed tomography. PBMCs were isolated from around 10 ml of fresh peripheral blood by Ficoll-Paque density gradient centrifugation. Total RNA was extracted with Trizol reagent, and quality was checked on an Agilent 2100 Bioanalyzer.

Sequences were obtained from blood. The TCR was taken from a woman aged 18-29 years with Graves' ophthalmopathy. This receptor chain uses TRBV7-8 and TRBJ2-2, and TRBD1 aligns with 9 junction nucleotides. DNA sequence: TGTGCCAGCAGGCCTCGACAGGGGGCGAACACCGGGGAGCTGTTTTTT. Its coded protein is CASRPRQGANTGELFF.